Here is one T cell receptor beta chain with its context. Its antigen is not identified. The data were obtained in a study of post-analysis software for immune sequencing data. Whole-study findings and limits: The study found TRBV5-6, TRBV5-1 and TRBV20-1 among roughly 5 TRBV segments more frequent in patients than controls.

Germline V gene data show CDR1 as MDHEN and CDR2 as SYDVKM. Trimming took 5 bases from V and 4 from J; bases not matched to a gene: 6. The CDR3 contains 17 residues. Unique molecular identifiers tagged the TCR beta cDNA libraries. TCRdb recomputed calls from the PCR reads with MiXCR, one row per CDR3 protein. Of a few hundred thousand distinct CDR3 sequences listed, 30% to 45% are singletons. V usage is TRBV28 and J usage is TRBJ2-6, with TRBD1 identical over 12 bases. The sequenced material came from blood. The source of this sequence is a girl aged 5-17 years with multiple sclerosis. CDR3 bases: TGTGCCAGCAGTGCGGGACAGGGGGCGCACGGGGCCAACGTCCTGACTTTC. Amino acid sequence: CASSAGQGAHGANVLTF.